The clone carrying this T cell receptor (beta chain) was detected a few times. Its antigen remains unidentified. This entry is derived from a study of T cell repertoires in cytomegalovirus infection. Study summary: Selected CMV epitopes included recently identified HLA-C-restricted ones as well as well-studied HLA-B-restricted ones. Shared public TCR beta signatures pointed to both CMV infection and a matching HLA type. Regarding the study as a whole: CMV carriers with the relevant HLA were identified by cumulative public TCR beta family frequency.

TCRdb re-called the reads with MiXCR, one entry per CDR3 protein. This sample has under 450,000 distinct CDR3 sequences, with roughly a third found just once. Deletions cut 4 bases from V and 8 bases from J, with 16 bases between. The CDR3 sequence is 13 residues long. CDR1 and CDR2 from the germline V gene are SQVTM and ANQGSEA. V and J are TRBV29-1 and TRBJ2-3; possibly TRBD2 for D (5 bases). Source: cultured PBMCs, taken from culture after CMV antigen stimulation. The source of this sequence is a human donor in good health (CMV status not recorded). Some clones in this sample may be carry-over from other donors' samples. Here the CDR3 reads CSVGGGVKLTQYF. CDR3 DNA sequence: TGCAGCGTTGGCGGAGGAGTTAAACTTACGCAGTATTTT.